The TCR beta chain under discussion was sequenced for a study of beta chain features in type 1 diabetes. Study results and caveats: Shorter templates may be favored by PCR, equally so in patients and controls. Whether TCRB rearrangement is influenced by HLA type was left unresolved in this analysis.

Germline values: CDR1 SQVTM, CDR2 ANQGSEA. The ends were cut back, 3 bases at V and 6 bases at J, with 5 bases in the middle. The CDR3 sequence is 10 residues long. CD4+ naive, central memory, regulatory and stem cell-like memory cells were sorted via CD45RO/CCR7/CD25/CD127/CD95/CD27. Sequenced material consisted of expressed TCRB transcripts (all of the isolated RNA was reverse transcribed). Here immunoSEQ multiplex PCR was the method, and the copy in TCRdb shows in-frame clones only, minus some. Of roughly 500,000 clones listed, roughly 30% are singletons. The sample holds a few counts of this clone. Its target is unknown.

The receptor was isolated from a man in his late teens or twenties in good health. The chain links TRBV29-1 to TRBJ1-2; no reliable D call. Material for sequencing was naive CD4+ T cells from blood. CDR3 DNA: TGCAGCGTTGAGGCAGATGGCTACACCTTC. It is translated as CSVEADGYTF. The full variable domain, completed using reference TRBV29-1 and TRBJ1-2, is SAVISQKPSRDICQRGTSLTIQCQVDSQVTMMFWYRQQPGQSLTLIATANQGSEATYESGFVIDKFPISRPNLTFSTLTVSNMSPEDSSIYLCSVEADGYTFGSGTRLTVV.